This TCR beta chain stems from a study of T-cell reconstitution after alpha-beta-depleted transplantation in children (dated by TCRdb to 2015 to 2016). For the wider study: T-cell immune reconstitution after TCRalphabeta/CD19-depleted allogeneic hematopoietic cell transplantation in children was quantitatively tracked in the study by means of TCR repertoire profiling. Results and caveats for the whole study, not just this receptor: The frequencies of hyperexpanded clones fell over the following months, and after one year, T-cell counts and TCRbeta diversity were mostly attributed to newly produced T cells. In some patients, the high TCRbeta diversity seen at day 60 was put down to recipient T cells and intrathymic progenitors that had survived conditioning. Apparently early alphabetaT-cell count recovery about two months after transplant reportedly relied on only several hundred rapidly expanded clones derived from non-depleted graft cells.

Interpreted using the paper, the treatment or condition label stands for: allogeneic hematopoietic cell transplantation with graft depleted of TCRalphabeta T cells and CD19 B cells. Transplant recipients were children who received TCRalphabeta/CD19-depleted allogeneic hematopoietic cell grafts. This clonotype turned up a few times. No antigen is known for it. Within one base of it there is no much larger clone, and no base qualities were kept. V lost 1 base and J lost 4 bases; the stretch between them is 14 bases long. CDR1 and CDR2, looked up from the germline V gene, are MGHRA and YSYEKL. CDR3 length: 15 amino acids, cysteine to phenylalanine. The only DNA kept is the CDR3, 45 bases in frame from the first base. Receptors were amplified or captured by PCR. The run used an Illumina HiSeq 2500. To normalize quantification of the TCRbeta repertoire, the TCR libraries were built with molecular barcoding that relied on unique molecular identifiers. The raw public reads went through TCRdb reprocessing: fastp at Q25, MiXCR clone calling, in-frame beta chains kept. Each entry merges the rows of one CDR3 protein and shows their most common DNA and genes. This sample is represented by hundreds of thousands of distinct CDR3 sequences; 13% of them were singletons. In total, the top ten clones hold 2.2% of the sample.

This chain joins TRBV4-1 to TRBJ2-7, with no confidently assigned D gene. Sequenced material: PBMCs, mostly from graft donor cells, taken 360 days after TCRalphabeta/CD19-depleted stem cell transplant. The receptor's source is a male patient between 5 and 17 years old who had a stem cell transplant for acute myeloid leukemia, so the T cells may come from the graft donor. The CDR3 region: CASSQARSRGYEQYF. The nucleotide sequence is TGCGCCAGCAGCCAAGCACGGAGTCGTGGTTACGAGCAGTACTTC.